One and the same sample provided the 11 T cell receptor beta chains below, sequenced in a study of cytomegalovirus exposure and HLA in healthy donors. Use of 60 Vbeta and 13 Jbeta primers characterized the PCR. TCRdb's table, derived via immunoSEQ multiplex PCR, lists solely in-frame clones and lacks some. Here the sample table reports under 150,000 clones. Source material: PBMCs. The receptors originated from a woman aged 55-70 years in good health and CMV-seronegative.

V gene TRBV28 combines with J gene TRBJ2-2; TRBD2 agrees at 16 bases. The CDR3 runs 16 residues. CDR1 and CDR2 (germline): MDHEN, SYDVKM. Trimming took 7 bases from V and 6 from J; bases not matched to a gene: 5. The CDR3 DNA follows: TGTGCCAGCACCTCCGGGACTAGCGGGGGGGCCGGGGAGCTGTTTTTT. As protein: CASTSGTSGGAGELFF. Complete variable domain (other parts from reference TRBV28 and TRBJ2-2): DVKVTQSSRYLVKRTGEKVFLECVQDMDHENMFWYRQDPGLGLRLIYFSYDVKMKEKGDIPEGYSVSREKKERFSLILESASTNQTSMYLCASTSGTSGGAGELFFGEGSRLTVL.

The CDR3 loop is CASSLDPSGKDTQYF. The CDR3 DNA follows: TGTGCCAGCAGCTTAGACCCTAGCGGGAAAGATACGCAGTATTTT. J is TRBJ2-3 and V is TRBV11-2; 9 bases agree with TRBD2. This CDR3 spans 15 amino acids. Germline CDR1 and CDR2: SGHAT and FQNNGV. The V gene end was trimmed by 0 bases and the J gene end by 5 bases; junction bases not matched to a gene: 3.

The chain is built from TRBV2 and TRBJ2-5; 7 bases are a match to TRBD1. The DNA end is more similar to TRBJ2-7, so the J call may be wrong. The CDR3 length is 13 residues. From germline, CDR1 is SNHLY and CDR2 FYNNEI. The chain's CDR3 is CASRGLTGREQYF. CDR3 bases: TGTGCCAGCAGGGGGTTGACAGGGCGCGAGCAGTACTTC.

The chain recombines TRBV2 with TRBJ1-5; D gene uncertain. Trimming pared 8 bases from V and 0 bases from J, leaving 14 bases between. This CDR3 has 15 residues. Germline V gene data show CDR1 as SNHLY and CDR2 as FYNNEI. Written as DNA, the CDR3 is TGTGCCAGCTGCCTTAACAGAGATAGCAATCAGCCCCAGCATTTT. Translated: CASCLNRDSNQPQHF.

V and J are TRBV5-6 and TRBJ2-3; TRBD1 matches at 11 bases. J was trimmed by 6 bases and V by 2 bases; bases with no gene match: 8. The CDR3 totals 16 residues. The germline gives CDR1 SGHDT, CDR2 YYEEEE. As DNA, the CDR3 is TGTGCCAGCAGCTTCCTGGGACAGGGGGGGCGGGATACGCAGTATTTT. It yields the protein CASSFLGQGGRDTQYF.

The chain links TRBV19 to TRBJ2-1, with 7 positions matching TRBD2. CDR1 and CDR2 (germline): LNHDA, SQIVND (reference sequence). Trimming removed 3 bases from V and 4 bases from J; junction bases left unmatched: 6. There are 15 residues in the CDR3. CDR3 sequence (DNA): TGTGCCAGTAGTATTCGGTCTAGCGGTTACAATGAGCAGTTCTTC. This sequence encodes CASSIRSSGYNEQFF. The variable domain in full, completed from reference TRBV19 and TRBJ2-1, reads DGGITQSPKYLFRKEGQNVTLSCEQNLNHDAMYWYRQDPGQGLRLIYYSQIVNDFQKGDIAEGYSVSREKKESFPLTVTSAQKNPTAFYLCASSIRSSGYNEQFFGPGTRLTVL.

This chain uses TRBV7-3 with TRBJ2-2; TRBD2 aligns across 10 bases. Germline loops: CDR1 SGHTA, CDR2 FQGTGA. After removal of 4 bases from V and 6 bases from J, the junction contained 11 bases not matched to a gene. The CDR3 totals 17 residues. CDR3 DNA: TGTGCCAGCAGCTCCGATATTGTAGCGGGAGGTGCCGGGGAGCTGTTTTTT. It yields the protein CASSSDIVAGGAGELFF.

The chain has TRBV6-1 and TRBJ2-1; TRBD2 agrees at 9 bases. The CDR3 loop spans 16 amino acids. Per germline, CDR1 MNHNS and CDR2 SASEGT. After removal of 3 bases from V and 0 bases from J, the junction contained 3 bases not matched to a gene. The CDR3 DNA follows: TGTGCCAGCAGTGAGTTTAGCGGGAGCTCCTACAATGAGCAGTTCTTC. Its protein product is CASSEFSGSSYNEQFF.

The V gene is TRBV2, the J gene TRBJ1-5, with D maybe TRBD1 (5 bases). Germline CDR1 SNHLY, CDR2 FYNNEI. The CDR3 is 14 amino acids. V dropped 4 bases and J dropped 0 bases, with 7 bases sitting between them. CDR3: CASSAGHSNQPQHF. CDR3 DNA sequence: TGTGCCAGCAGTGCCGGACATAGCAATCAGCCCCAGCATTTT.

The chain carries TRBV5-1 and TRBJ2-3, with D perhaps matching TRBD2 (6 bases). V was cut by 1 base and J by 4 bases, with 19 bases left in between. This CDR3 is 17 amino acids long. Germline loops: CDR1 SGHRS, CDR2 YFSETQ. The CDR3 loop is CASSLTGTSVVADTQYF. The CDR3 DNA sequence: TGCGCCAGCAGCTTGACGGGGACTTCGGTAGTCGCAGATACGCAGTATTTT. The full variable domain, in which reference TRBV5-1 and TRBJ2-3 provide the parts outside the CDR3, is KAGVTQTPRYLIKTRGQQVTLSCSPISGHRSVSWYQQTPGQGLQFLFEYFSETQRNKGNFPGRFSGRQFSNSRSEMNVSTLELGDSALYLCASSLTGTSVVADTQYFGPGTRLTVL.

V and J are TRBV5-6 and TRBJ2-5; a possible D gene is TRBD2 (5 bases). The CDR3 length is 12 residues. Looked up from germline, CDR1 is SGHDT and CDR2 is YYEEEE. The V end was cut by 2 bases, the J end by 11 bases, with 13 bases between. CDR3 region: CASSLSVGEQYF. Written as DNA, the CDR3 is TGTGCCAGCAGCTTATCTGTTGGGGAGCAGTACTTC.